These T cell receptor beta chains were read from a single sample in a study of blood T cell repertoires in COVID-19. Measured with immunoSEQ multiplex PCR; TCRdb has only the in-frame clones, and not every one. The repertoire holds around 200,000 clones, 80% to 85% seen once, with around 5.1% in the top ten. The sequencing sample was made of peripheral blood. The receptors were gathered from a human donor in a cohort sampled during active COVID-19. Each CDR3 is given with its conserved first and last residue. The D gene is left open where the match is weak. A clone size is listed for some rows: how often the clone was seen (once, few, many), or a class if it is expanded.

CDR3aa: CASKWQGNTDTQYF
CDR3nt: TGTGCCAGCAAGTGGCAGGGGAACACAGATACGCAGTATTTT
abundance: NA
d_gene: NA
v_gene: TRBV28
j_gene: TRBJ2-3

CDR3aa: CASSLSREAGAGVDYEQYF
CDR3nt: TGTGCCAGCAGCTTGTCCCGGGAAGCGGGCGCAGGAGTTGACTACGAGCAGTACTTC
abundance: NA
d_gene: NA
v_gene: TRBV5-7
j_gene: TRBJ2-7

CDR3aa: CASSSGQGGRTDTQYF
CDR3nt: TGTGCCAGCAGCTCGGGACAGGGAGGGAGAACAGATACGCAGTATTTT
abundance: NA
d_gene: TRBD1
v_gene: TRBV7-2
j_gene: TRBJ2-3

CDR3aa: CACNVPGLAGGLQNIQYF
CDR3nt: TGTGCCTGCAACGTCCCGGGACTAGCGGGAGGGCTACAAAACATTCAGTACTTC
abundance: NA
d_gene: TRBD2
v_gene: TRBV30
j_gene: TRBJ2-4

CDR3aa: CAISESGLYTGEQYF
CDR3nt: TGTGCCATCAGTGAGTCGGGACTCTACACGGGCGAGCAGTACTTC
abundance: NA
d_gene: NA
v_gene: TRBV10-3
j_gene: TRBJ2-7

CDR3aa: CASSLRTSGGAGELFF
CDR3nt: TGTGCCAGCAGCCTTCGGACTAGCGGGGGGGCCGGGGAGCTGTTTTTT
abundance: once
d_gene: TRBD2
v_gene: TRBV13
j_gene: TRBJ2-2

CDR3aa: CASSFSGLRTDTQYF
CDR3nt: TGTGCCAGCAGCTTTAGCGGGTTGCGCACAGATACGCAGTATTTT
abundance: NA
d_gene: TRBD2
v_gene: TRBV11-2
j_gene: TRBJ2-3

CDR3aa: CASIGQGPYEQYF
CDR3nt: TGTGCCAGCATAGGACAGGGTCCCTACGAGCAGTACTTC
abundance: NA
d_gene: TRBD1
v_gene: TRBV6-5
j_gene: TRBJ2-7

CDR3aa: CASSLNPGDEAFF
CDR3nt: TGCGCCAGCAGCCTCAACCCGGGGGATGAAGCTTTCTTT
abundance: NA
d_gene: NA
v_gene: TRBV4-3
j_gene: TRBJ1-1

CDR3aa: CSVLLTGSNQPQHF
CDR3nt: TGCAGCGTACTCTTGACAGGCAGCAATCAGCCCCAGCATTTT
abundance: few
d_gene: NA
v_gene: TRBV29-1
j_gene: TRBJ1-5

CDR3aa: CASRGTGGSVEGTEAFF
CDR3nt: TGTGCCAGTAGAGGGACAGGGGGATCGGTTGAAGGCACTGAAGCTTTCTTT
abundance: once
d_gene: TRBD1
v_gene: TRBV19
j_gene: TRBJ1-1

CDR3aa: CASSQSRAGAIAKNIQYF
CDR3nt: TGTGCCAGCAGCCAAAGCCGGGCGGGCGCCATAGCCAAAAACATTCAGTACTTC
abundance: once
d_gene: NA
v_gene: TRBV3-1/TRBV3-2
j_gene: TRBJ2-4

CDR3aa: CASSSGGLTEAFF
CDR3nt: TGTGCCAGCAGCTCGGGGGGACTCACTGAAGCTTTCTTT
abundance: NA
d_gene: NA
v_gene: TRBV6-2/TRBV6-3
j_gene: TRBJ1-1

CDR3aa: CASSHRSTGGNSPLHF
CDR3nt: TGTGCCAGTAGTCACCGTTCGACAGGGGGGAATTCACCCCTCCACTTT
abundance: NA
d_gene: TRBD1
v_gene: TRBV19
j_gene: TRBJ1-6

CDR3aa: CASSRADSGANVLTF
CDR3nt: TGCGCCAGCAGCCGAGCTGACTCTGGGGCCAACGTCCTGACTTTC
abundance: NA
d_gene: NA
v_gene: TRBV4-3
j_gene: TRBJ2-6

CDR3aa: CASSIGQLNTEAFF
CDR3nt: TGTGCCAGTAGTATAGGACAGTTGAACACTGAAGCTTTCTTT
abundance: NA
d_gene: NA
v_gene: TRBV19
j_gene: TRBJ1-1

CDR3aa: CASSLAGSGYPPNGYTF
CDR3nt: TGTGCCAGCAGCTTGGCGGGGTCCGGATACCCGCCTAATGGCTACACCTTC
abundance: NA
d_gene: NA
v_gene: TRBV5-6
j_gene: TRBJ1-2

CDR3aa: CASSYGGQGKGEQYF
CDR3nt: TGTGCCAGCAGTTACGGAGGACAGGGTAAGGGCGAGCAGTACTTC
abundance: NA
d_gene: TRBD1
v_gene: TRBV6-5
j_gene: TRBJ2-7

CDR3aa: CASSFGTDNEQFF
CDR3nt: TGTGCCAGCAGCTTCGGGACAGACAATGAGCAGTTCTTC
abundance: NA
d_gene: TRBD1
v_gene: TRBV7-3
j_gene: TRBJ2-1

CDR3aa: CASSFSSGIAYEQYF
CDR3nt: TGCGCCAGCAGCTTTTCTAGCGGAATCGCCTACGAGCAGTACTTC
abundance: NA
d_gene: TRBD2
v_gene: TRBV5-1
j_gene: TRBJ2-7

CDR3aa: CASSPTGTRPDTEAFF
CDR3nt: TGTGCCAGCAGCCCTACAGGAACTCGGCCGGACACTGAAGCTTTCTTT
abundance: NA
d_gene: NA
v_gene: TRBV3-1/TRBV3-2
j_gene: TRBJ1-1

CDR3aa: CATSDQGIRRGYTF
CDR3nt: TGTGCCACCAGTGATCAGGGGATCCGAAGGGGCTACACCTTC
abundance: NA
d_gene: NA
v_gene: TRBV24-1
j_gene: TRBJ1-2